Shown below are 30 T cell receptor beta chains from a single sample sequenced in a study of OX40 agonist ivuxolimab in advanced cancers. The assay was immunoSEQ multiplex PCR, and TCRdb's table has in-frame clones only and misses some. The sample consists of 35,000 to 50,000 clones, around 91% of them appearing once. The sequences come from CD4+ or CD8+ T cells sorted from blood, collected in a trial of the OX40 agonist ivuxolimab. These receptors all come from an adult with an advanced solid tumor such as melanoma, head and neck, liver or kidney cancer.

The CDR3 loop is CASSSLLQGDTEAFF. In DNA, the CDR3 is TGTGCCAGCAGTTCGTTGTTACAGGGGGACACTGAAGCTTTCTTT. This chain uses TRBV28 with TRBJ1-1, with 8 bases aligning to TRBD1. The CDR3 spans 15 residues. Germline trimming cut 4 bases from V and 3 bases from J; bases unmatched to any gene: 7. From germline, CDR1 is MDHEN and CDR2 SYDVKM.

This chain uses TRBV7-2 with TRBJ1-3, with a possible D match to TRBD1 (5 bases). CDR1 SGHTA and CDR2 FQGNSA come from the germline V gene. The V and J ends lost 2 bases and 3 bases respectively, with 11 bases between them. The CDR3 covers 15 residues. This CDR3 reads CASSLSGGGGNTIYF. In nucleotides, the CDR3 is TGTGCCAGCAGCTTATCCGGTGGGGGTGGAAACACCATATATTTT.

The chain employs TRBV10-3 and TRBJ2-5; TRBD1 is a possible D gene (6 bases). The CDR3 loop spans 14 amino acids. Germline CDR1 and CDR2: ENHRY and SYGVKD. V was pared by 0 bases and J by 9 bases, with 14 bases between. The CDR3 here is CAISESDSHRSQYF. DNA of the CDR3: TGTGCCATCAGTGAGTCGGACAGCCACCGGTCCCAGTACTTC.

The CDR3: CASSWYNNEQFF. The CDR3 DNA reads as TGTGCCAGCAGTTGGTACAACAATGAGCAGTTCTTC. V and J are TRBV6-1 and TRBJ2-1; D is unresolved. The CDR3 length is 12 residues. Germline V lookup: CDR1 MNHNS, CDR2 SASEGT. Trimming took 5 bases from V and 5 from J, leaving 7 bases between them.

The chain carries TRBV5-1 and TRBJ1-6, with 11 bases that match TRBD1. This CDR3 contains 19 residues. V lost 0 bases and J lost 1; bases outside the gene matches: 6. The germline V gene encodes CDR1 SGHRS and CDR2 YFSETQ. The CDR3 sequence is CASSLELGTGGSYNSPLHF. CDR3 coding DNA: TGCGCCAGCAGCTTGGAATTGGGGACAGGGGGTTCCTATAATTCACCCCTCCACTTT.

The V gene is TRBV6-5, the J gene TRBJ2-7; TRBD1 matches 7 bases. This CDR3 is 14 amino acids long. V was clipped by 10 bases and J by 0 bases; unmatched bases: 9. Germline CDR1 reads MNHEY; CDR2 reads SVGAGI. The CDR3 region is CAKTRTGNSYEQYF. The DNA for the CDR3 is TGTGCCAAGACCAGGACAGGAAACTCCTACGAGCAGTACTTC.

The genes are TRBV27 and TRBJ1-3; D is uncertain. This CDR3 comprises 13 residues. Germline CDR1 reads MNHEY; CDR2 reads SMNVEV (reference sequence). V was trimmed by 3 bases and J by 0 bases, leaving 3 bases between them. CDR3 bases: TGTGCCAGCAGTTTCACCTCTGGAAACACCATATATTTT. This translates into CASSFTSGNTIYF.

The chain joins TRBV11-2 to TRBJ2-7; no clear D. The CDR3 has 14 amino acids. Germline V gene lookup returns CDR1 SGHAT and CDR2 FQNNGV. V shed 1 base and J shed 3 bases, with 10 bases lying between them. This CDR3 is CASSLGPLGYEQYF. For the CDR3, the DNA is TGTGCCAGCAGCTTAGGGCCCCTCGGCTACGAGCAGTACTTC.

The chain recombines TRBV4-3 with TRBJ2-7, with TRBD1 identical over 8 bases. Germline lookup yields CDR1 LGHNA and CDR2 YSLEER. The CDR3 is made up of 16 amino acids. J was trimmed by 2 bases and V by 1 base; bases with no gene match: 7. In nucleotides, the CDR3 is TGCGCCAGCAGCCAAGCCGGGGGACAGGAACCCTACGAGCAGTACTTC. Amino acids: CASSQAGGQEPYEQYF.

V is TRBV10-3 and J is TRBJ1-1; no definite D call. The length of the CDR3 is 13 residues. CDR1 is ENHRY, CDR2 SYGVKD, per germline. Trimming took off 10 bases at V and 6 bases at J, with 18 bases between the two ends. CDR3 in amino acids: CATTSVMDAEAFF. The CDR3 DNA reads as TGTGCCACCACGTCGGTTATGGACGCTGAAGCTTTCTTT.

V is TRBV19 and J is TRBJ2-5; the D is unclear. The CDR3 is made up of 13 amino acids. V was clipped by 1 base and J by 2 bases, with 5 bases between them. The germline V gene has CDR1 LNHDA and CDR2 SQIVND (reference sequence). The CDR3 region is CASSIAAQETQYF. Written as DNA, the CDR3 is TGTGCCAGTAGTATAGCGGCACAAGAGACCCAGTACTTC.

The chain joins TRBV4-2 to TRBJ1-2; D gene ambiguous. Germline assignment: CDR1 LGHNA and CDR2 YNFKEQ. V was shortened by 0 bases and J by 1 base, with 6 bases between the two germline ends. CDR3 length equals 14 residues. Written as DNA, the CDR3 is TGTGCCAGCAGCCAAGACAGGAATAACTATGGCTACACCTTC. It specifies CASSQDRNNYGYTF.

The CDR3 DNA sequence: TGTGCCAGCAGCTTAGATCTGCCGCCGATATCCTACGAGCAGTACTTC. This encodes CASSLDLPPISYEQYF. The chain joins TRBV7-2 to TRBJ2-7; D unclear. The V and J ends lost 1 base and 1 base respectively, with 14 bases between them. This CDR3 is 16 amino acids long. Germline values: CDR1 SGHTA, CDR2 FQGNSA.

The rearrangement uses TRBV7-2 and TRBJ2-2; 9 nucleotides match TRBD1. CDR1 and CDR2 from the germline V gene are SGHTA and FQGNSA. With V trimmed by 5 bases and J by 2 bases, 6 bases remained unmatched. This CDR3 region has 16 residues. The CDR3 DNA sequence: TGTGCCAGCAGCAGAGGGACAGGGCCAAACACCGGGGAGCTGTTTTTT. Translating gives CASSRGTGPNTGELFF.

This chain uses TRBV28 with TRBJ2-7; perhaps TRBD2 as D (6 bases). Trimming shortened V by 5 bases and J by 4 bases, and 18 bases separated the two germline ends. The CDR3 is made up of 15 amino acids. Germline assignment: CDR1 MDHEN and CDR2 SYDVKM. As DNA, the CDR3 is TGTGCCAGCAGTCTCTCGGTGGGGGGACTGTACGAGCAGTACTTC. Protein: CASSLSVGGLYEQYF.

The V gene is TRBV5-1, the J gene TRBJ1-2; D gene ambiguous. Trimming pared 0 bases from V and 2 bases from J, leaving 5 bases between. The CDR3 spans 13 residues. Germline lookup yields CDR1 SGHRS and CDR2 YFSETQ. This CDR3 is CASSLARNYGYTF. For the CDR3, the DNA is TGCGCCAGCAGCTTGGCGAGAAACTATGGCTACACCTTC.

CDR3: CASSPSRGLAGGVTGELFF. CDR3 bases: TGTGCCAGCAGCCCCAGTAGGGGACTAGCGGGAGGAGTTACCGGGGAGCTGTTTTTT. This chain connects TRBV7-8 to TRBJ2-2, with 15 bases identical to TRBD2. J lost 5 bases, V lost 5 bases, and 12 bases had no gene match. This CDR3 has 19 amino acids. CDR1 SGHVS and CDR2 FQNEAQ come from the germline V gene.

The chain has TRBV7-3 and TRBJ2-1; maybe TRBD1 (6 bases). Germline CDR1 and CDR2: SGHTA and FQGTGA. V was cut by 1 base and J by 5 bases, with 12 bases left in between. The CDR3 length is 15 residues. CDR3 nucleotides: TGTGCCAGCAGCTTAATCCCGGGACAAAACAATGAGCAGTTCTTC. Translation: CASSLIPGQNNEQFF.

This chain links TRBV6-1 with TRBJ1-1; possible D gene TRBD1, 5 bases. V lost 2 bases, J lost 1 base, and 11 bases lay in between. Germline V lookup: CDR1 MNHNS, CDR2 SASEGT. The CDR3 sequence is 15 residues long. CDR3 bases: TGTGCCAGCAGTGAACCCGGGACCTCGAACACTGAAGCTTTCTTT. This encodes CASSEPGTSNTEAFF.

The chain recombines TRBV27 with TRBJ2-7; TRBD1 agrees at 7 bases. Germline CDR1 MNHEY, CDR2 SMNVEV (reference sequence). This CDR3 has 13 residues. With 6 bases clipped from V and 4 bases from J, the junction kept 6 bases outside the gene matches. The CDR3 coding sequence is TGTGCCAGCAGCAAGCCGGGACAGTACGAGCAGTACTTC. Its translation is CASSKPGQYEQYF.

The genes are TRBV12-1 and TRBJ2-1; the table's TRBD1 call for D was not verified on the DNA. TRBV12-1 is noted as a pseudogene. This CDR3 contains 17 residues. The CDR3 region is CASSSRSPGQLSNEQFF. Written as DNA, the CDR3 is TGTGCCAGCAGCTCCCGCTCCCCGGGACAGTTGAGTAATGAGCAGTTCTTC.

This chain uses TRBV6-6 with TRBJ2-7; no reliable D call. Trimming left V 4 bases short and J 2 bases short, with 9 bases between. CDR1 MNHNY and CDR2 SVGAGI come from the germline V gene (reference sequence). CDR3 size: 13 residues. The CDR3 DNA reads as TGTGCCAGCAGTTTCGGAGCGACCTACGAGCAGTACTTC. Amino acid sequence: CASSFGATYEQYF.

Comments on this clone: Distinct nucleotide sequences in the sample also encode this CDR3. V usage is TRBV7-2 and J usage is TRBJ2-7; D might be TRBD1 (5 bases). Germline V gene data show CDR1 as SGHTA and CDR2 as FQGNSA. The CDR3 length is 13 residues. Trimming shortened V by 5 bases and J by 0 bases, and 8 bases separated the two germline ends. DNA of the CDR3: TGTGCCAGCAGCCGCAGGGCCTCCTACGAGCAGTACTTC. It yields the protein CASSRRASYEQYF.

CDR3 region: CASSLIGFEAFF. The CDR3 DNA is TGTGCCAGCAGCTTAATCGGATTTGAAGCTTTCTTT. This chain joins TRBV7-2 and TRBJ1-1; no clear D. Germline V gene sequence: CDR1 SGHTA, CDR2 FQGNSA. The V end was cut by 2 bases, the J end by 7 bases, with 8 bases between. The CDR3 consists of 12 residues.

The DNA for the CDR3 is TGCAGCGTTGACCCTTCGGGCAGGGACGATAGCTATGGCTACACCTTC. This codes for CSVDPSGRDDSYGYTF. The rearrangement uses TRBV29-1 and TRBJ1-2, with D perhaps matching TRBD1 (5 bases). The CDR3 length is 16 residues. Trimming stripped 3 bases from V and 4 bases from J, with 21 bases between. Germline CDR1 is SQVTM and CDR2 is ANQGSEA.

V usage is TRBV9 and J usage is TRBJ1-5; D perhaps matches TRBD1 (6 bases). Trimming left V 3 bases short and J 1 base short, with 11 bases between. The CDR3 is 15 residues long. In germline, CDR1 is SGDLS, CDR2 YYNGEE. CDR3: CASSARGLSNQPQHF. The CDR3 DNA follows: TGTGCCAGCAGCGCCAGGGGTTTAAGCAATCAGCCCCAGCATTTT.

The gene calls are TRBV30 and TRBJ2-2; tentative D call: TRBD2 (6 bases). The CDR3 runs 14 residues. Trimming shortened V by 0 bases and J by 7 bases, and 12 bases separated the two germline ends. Germline values: CDR1 GTSNPN, CDR2 SVGIG (reference sequence). CDR3 sequence reads: CAWSVRGIVGELFF. CDR3 coding DNA: TGTGCCTGGAGTGTGCGGGGAATCGTCGGGGAGCTGTTTTTT.

The chain is built from TRBV5-1 and TRBJ2-7; 9 bases match TRBD1. CDR3 length: 12 amino acids. J gave up 5 bases and V 3 bases, and 0 bases lay outside the gene matches. Germline V gene data show CDR1 as SGHRS and CDR2 as YFSETQ. The CDR3, as DNA: TGCGCCAGCAGCTGGACAGGGGACGAGCAGTACTTC. Encoded protein: CASSWTGDEQYF.

The chain combines TRBV6-6 with TRBJ2-2, with TRBD1 identical over 7 bases. Germline V CDR1 and CDR2: MNHNY, SVGAGI (reference sequence). CDR3 length: 16 residues. V trimming: 7 bases; J trimming: 1 base; junction bases outside the gene matches: 9. For the CDR3, the DNA is TGTGCCAGCAAACCACCCGGGACAGAGAACACCGGGGAGCTGTTTTTT. As protein: CASKPPGTENTGELFF.

The gene calls are TRBV5-1 and TRBJ2-3; 7 bases match TRBD1. The germline gives CDR1 SGHRS, CDR2 YFSETQ. The ends lost 4 bases at V and 2 bases at J; junction bases unmatched: 7. The length of the CDR3 is 15 residues. CDR3 in DNA: TGCGCCAGCAGCCTGGGACAGACCAACACAGATACGCAGTATTTT. As protein: CASSLGQTNTDTQYF.